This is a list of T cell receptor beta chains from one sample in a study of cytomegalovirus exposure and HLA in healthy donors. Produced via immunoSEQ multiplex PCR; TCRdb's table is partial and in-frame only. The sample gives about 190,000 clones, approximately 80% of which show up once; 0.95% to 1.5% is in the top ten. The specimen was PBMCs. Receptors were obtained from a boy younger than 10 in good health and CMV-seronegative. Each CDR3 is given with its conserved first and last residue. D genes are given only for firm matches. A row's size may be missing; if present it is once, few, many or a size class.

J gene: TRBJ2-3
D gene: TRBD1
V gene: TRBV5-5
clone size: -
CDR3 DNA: TGTGCCAGCAGCCGCAGACAGGGGGCAACAGATACGCAGTATTTT
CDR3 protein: CASSRRQGATDTQYF

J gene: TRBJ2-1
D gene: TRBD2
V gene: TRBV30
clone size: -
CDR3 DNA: TGTGCCTGGAGTGTAGGGTCTAGCGGGGGGAATGAGCAGTTCTTC
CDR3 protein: CAWSVGSSGGNEQFF

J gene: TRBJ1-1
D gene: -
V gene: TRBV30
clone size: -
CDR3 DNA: TGTGCCTGCCTGGGACATCGGAACACTGAAGCTTTCTTT
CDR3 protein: CACLGHRNTEAFF

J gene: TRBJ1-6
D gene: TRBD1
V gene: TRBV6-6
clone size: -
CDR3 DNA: TGTGCCAGTAGGGACAGCCAGTCACCCCTCCACTTT
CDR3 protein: CASRDSQSPLHF

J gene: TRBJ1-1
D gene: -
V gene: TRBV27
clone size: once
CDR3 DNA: TGTGCCAGCAGCCCGCCGGGAGCGAACACTGAAGCTTTCTTT
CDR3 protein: CASSPPGANTEAFF

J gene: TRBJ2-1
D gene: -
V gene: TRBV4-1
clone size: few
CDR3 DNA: TGCGCCAGCAGCCAAGACGGTAGCGGTCGTTACAATGAGCAGTTCTTC
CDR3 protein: CASSQDGSGRYNEQFF

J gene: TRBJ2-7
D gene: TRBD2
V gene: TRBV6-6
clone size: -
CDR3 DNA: TGTGCCAGCAGACTAGCGGGAGAGGGGTCCGAGCAGTACTTC
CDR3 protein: CASRLAGEGSEQYF

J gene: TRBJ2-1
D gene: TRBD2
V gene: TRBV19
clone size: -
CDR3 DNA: TGTGCCAGTAGTGCCCCAAGGACTAGCCCACCGTTTGGTGAGCAGTTCTTC
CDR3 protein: CASSAPRTSPPFGEQFF

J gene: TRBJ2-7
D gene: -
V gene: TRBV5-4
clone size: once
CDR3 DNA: TGTGCCAGCAGCGGCGGCCTATTCTTCTACGAGCAGTACTTC
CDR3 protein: CASSGGLFFYEQYF

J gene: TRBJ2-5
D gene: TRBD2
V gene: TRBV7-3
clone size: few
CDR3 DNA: TGTGCCAGCAGCCGGACTAGCGGGAGCGGGCAAGAGACCCAGTACTTC
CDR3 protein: CASSRTSGSGQETQYF

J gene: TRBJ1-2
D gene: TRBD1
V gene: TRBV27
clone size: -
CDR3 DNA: TGTGCCAAGGGTGGGCCAACGTACAGGGGCGGAAACTATGGCTACACCTTC
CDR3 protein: CAKGGPTYRGGNYGYTF